This T cell receptor beta chain was profiled in a study of T cell changes during pregnancy in multiple sclerosis. Assay: immunoSEQ multiplex PCR; the TCRdb copy retains only in-frame clones and omits some. This sample carries about 41,000 clones, around 89% of them seen once, and the ten largest clones take 0.55% to 0.7%. The CDR3 runs 16 residues. The V gene end was trimmed by 4 bases and the J gene end by 0 bases; junction bases not matched to a gene: 6. Germline lookup yields CDR1 SGHDT and CDR2 YYEEEE. J is TRBJ1-5 and V is TRBV5-6; TRBD1 aligns across 8 bases. The sample was CD4+ T cells from peripheral blood mononuclear cells, taken in the first trimester of pregnancy. This receptor was identified in a female donor with multiple sclerosis, enrolled in a pregnancy study. Here the CDR3 reads CASSLWTGISNQPQHF. The CDR3 coding sequence is TGTGCCAGCAGCCTATGGACAGGGATTAGCAATCAGCCCCAGCATTTT. The variable domain in full, with the rest retrieved from reference TRBV5-6 and TRBJ1-5, is DAGVTQSPTHLIKTRGQQVTLRCSPKSGHDTVSWYQQALGQGPQFIFQYYEEEERQRGNFPDRFSGHQFPNYSSELNVNALLLGDSALYLCASSLWTGISNQPQHFGDGTRLSIL.